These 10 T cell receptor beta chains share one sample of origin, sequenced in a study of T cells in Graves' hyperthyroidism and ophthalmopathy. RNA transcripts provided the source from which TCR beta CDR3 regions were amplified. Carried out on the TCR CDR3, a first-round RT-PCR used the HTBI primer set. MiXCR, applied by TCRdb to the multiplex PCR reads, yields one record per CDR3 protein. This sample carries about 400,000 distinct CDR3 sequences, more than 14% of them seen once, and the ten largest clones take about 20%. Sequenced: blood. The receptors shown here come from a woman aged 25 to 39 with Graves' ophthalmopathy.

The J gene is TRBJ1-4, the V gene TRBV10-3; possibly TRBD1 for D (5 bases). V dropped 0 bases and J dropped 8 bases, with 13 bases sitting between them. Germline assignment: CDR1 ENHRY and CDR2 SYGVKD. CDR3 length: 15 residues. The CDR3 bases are TGTGCCATCAGTGAGTCGGCAGGGTCTTCCGAAAAACTGTTTTTT. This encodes CAISESAGSSEKLFF.

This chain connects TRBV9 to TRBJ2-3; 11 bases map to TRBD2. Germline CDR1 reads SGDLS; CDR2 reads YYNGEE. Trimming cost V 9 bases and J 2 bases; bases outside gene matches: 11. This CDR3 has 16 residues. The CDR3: CAIDSSGGQFTDTQYF. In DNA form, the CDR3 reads TGTGCCATCGATTCTAGCGGGGGGCAATTCACAGATACGCAGTATTTT.

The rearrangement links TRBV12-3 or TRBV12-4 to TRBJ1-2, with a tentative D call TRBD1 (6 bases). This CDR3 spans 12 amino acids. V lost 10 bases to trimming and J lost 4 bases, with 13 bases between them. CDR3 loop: CATRTAFYGYTF. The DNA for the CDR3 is TGTGCCACTAGGACAGCCTTCTATGGCTACACCTTC.

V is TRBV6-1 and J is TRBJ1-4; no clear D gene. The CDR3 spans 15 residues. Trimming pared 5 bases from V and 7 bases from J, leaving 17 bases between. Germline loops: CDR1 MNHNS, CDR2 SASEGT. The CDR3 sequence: CASSPPTGLGEKLFF. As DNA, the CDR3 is TGTGCCAGCAGTCCACCCACCGGATTGGGTGAAAAACTGTTTTTT.

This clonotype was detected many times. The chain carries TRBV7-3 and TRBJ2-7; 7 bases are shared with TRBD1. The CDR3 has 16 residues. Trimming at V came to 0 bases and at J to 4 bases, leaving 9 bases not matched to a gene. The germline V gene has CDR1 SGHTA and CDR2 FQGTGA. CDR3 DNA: TGTGCCAGCAGCTTAACCGGGACAGCGGATCGTTACGAGCAGTACTTC. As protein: CASSLTGTADRYEQYF.

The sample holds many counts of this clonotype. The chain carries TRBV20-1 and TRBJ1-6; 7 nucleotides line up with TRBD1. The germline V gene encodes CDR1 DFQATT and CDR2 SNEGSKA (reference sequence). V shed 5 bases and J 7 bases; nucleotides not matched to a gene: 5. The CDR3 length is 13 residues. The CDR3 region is CSAVRDSNSPLHF. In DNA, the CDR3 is TGCAGTGCTGTCCGGGACAGCAATTCACCCCTCCACTTT.

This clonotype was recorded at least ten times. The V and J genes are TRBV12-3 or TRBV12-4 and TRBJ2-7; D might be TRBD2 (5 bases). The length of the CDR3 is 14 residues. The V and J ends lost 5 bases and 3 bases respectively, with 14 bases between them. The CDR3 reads CASSPRTGNYEQYF. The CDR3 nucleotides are TGTGCCAGCAGTCCTAGGACTGGAAACTACGAGCAGTACTTC.

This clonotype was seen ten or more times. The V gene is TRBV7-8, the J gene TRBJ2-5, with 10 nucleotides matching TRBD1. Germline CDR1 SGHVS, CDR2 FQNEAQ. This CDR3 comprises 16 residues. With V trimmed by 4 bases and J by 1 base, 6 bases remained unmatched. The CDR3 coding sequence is TGTGCCAGCAGCTCCCTCTGGACAGGGGGCCAAGAGACCCAGTACTTC. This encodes CASSSLWTGGQETQYF.

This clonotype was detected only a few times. CDR3 DNA: TGTGCCATCGGGTTGGGGGGACAGAATAATCAGCCCCAGCATTTT. This gives the protein CAIGLGGQNNQPQHF. This chain joins TRBV10-3 and TRBJ1-5, with TRBD1 matching 7 bases. Germline V gives CDR1 ENHRY, CDR2 SYGVKD. The J segment lost 4 bases and the V segment lost 8 bases, leaving 11 bases of the junction unmatched. This CDR3 has 15 amino acids.

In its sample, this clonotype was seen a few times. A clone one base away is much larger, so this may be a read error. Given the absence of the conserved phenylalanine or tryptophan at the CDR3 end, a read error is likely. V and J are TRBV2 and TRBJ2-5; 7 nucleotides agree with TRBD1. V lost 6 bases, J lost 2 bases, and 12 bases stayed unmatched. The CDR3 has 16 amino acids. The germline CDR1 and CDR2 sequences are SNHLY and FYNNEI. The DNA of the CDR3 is TGTGCCAGCAGCACGGGAACAGGGGCCAGTCAAGAGACCCAGTACTCC. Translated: CASSTGTGASQETQYS.